These T cell receptor beta chains were read from a single sample in a study of vaccination and CD4 T cells after COVID-19. TCRdb independently ran MiXCR on the PCR reads; one entry per CDR3 protein. The sample contains around 7,600 distinct CDR3 sequences, 50% of which appear only once. Antigen specificity for these receptors is unknown. The sequenced material came from CD4+ T cells from blood, cultured in vitro. These receptors were collected from a human donor in good health. Both conserved end residues are part of each CDR3. The D gene is left open where the match is weak. Clone size is stated in some rows and not others, as once, few, many or a class when expanded.

v_call,d_call,clone_size,j_call,cdr3_nt,cdr3_aa
TRBV2,NA,NA,TRBJ2-1,TGTGCCAGCAGCTTAGTGGAGCAGTTCTTC,CASSLVEQFF
TRBV6-1,NA,NA,TRBJ2-7,TGTGCCAGCAGTACCCGGGACTCTCGTAACGAGCAGTACTTC,CASSTRDSRNEQYF
TRBV2,NA,NA,TRBJ1-1,TGTGCCAGCTTAGAGGGGTGGGGGACTGAAGCTTTCTTT,CASLEGWGTEAFF
TRBV6-5,NA,NA,TRBJ1-5,TGTGCCAGCAGTTACCAATCAGCGTCTAATAGCAATCAGCCCCAGCATTTT,CASSYQSASNSNQPQHF
TRBV20-1,TRBD1,few,TRBJ1-1,TGCAGTGCCCCACGGACAGGGGCTGAAGCTTTCTTT,CSAPRTGAEAFF
TRBV19,TRBD2,few,TRBJ2-5,TGTGCCAGTAGTATAGTGAGCGGGAGCAGGGAGACCCAGTACTTC,CASSIVSGSRETQYF
TRBV28,TRBD1,NA,TRBJ1-5,TGTGCCAGCAGTCAACCCAGACAGGGGTATGGCCAGCCCCAGCATTTT,CASSQPRQGYGQPQHF
TRBV20-1,NA,NA,TRBJ2-1,TGCAGTGCTAAGGTGCGGGACGAGCAGTTCTTC,CSAKVRDEQFF
TRBV10-3,TRBD1,NA,TRBJ2-4,TGTGCCATATCACAGGGGGGCGAAAACATTCAGTACTTC,CAISQGGENIQYF
TRBV6-1,TRBD1,NA,TRBJ1-1,TGTGCCAGCAGTCAAGGGACAGCCACTGAAGCTTTCTTT,CASSQGTATEAFF
TRBV7-2,NA,NA,TRBJ2-7,TGTGCCAGCAGCCCCCCCCCTGGGGGTTCGGGGTCCGAGCAGTACTTC,CASSPPPGGSGSEQYF
TRBV7-2,TRBD2,NA,TRBJ2-7,TGTGCCAGCAGCTTTCAAACTAGCGGGAGCGACGAGCAGTACTTC,CASSFQTSGSDEQYF
TRBV2,TRBD1,NA,TRBJ2-7,TGTGCCAGCAGGAGACGGACAGGGGGCGGCTACGAGCAGTACTTC,CASRRRTGGGYEQYF
TRBV6-5,NA,few,TRBJ2-7,TGTGCCAGCAGTTACTCGATATGGACTTCCTACGAGCAGTACTTC,CASSYSIWTSYEQYF
TRBV6-2/TRBV6-3,NA,few,TRBJ2-3,TGTGCCAGCAGTCCCCTTTTCATAACGGGCGCGGAAGATACGCAGTATTTT,CASSPLFITGAEDTQYF
TRBV6-1,NA,few,TRBJ1-1,TGTGCCAGCCGGCTCAGGGGATTAAAGAACACTGAAGCTTTCTTT,CASRLRGLKNTEAFF
TRBV7-2,NA,NA,TRBJ2-1,TGTGCCAGCAGCTTAGGACCAAGAGAGCAGTTCTTC,CASSLGPREQFF
TRBV5-4,NA,NA,TRBJ1-2,TGTGCCAGCAGCTTGGTTGGGGGGGGAGGCTACACCTTC,CASSLVGGGGYTF
TRBV2,NA,NA,TRBJ2-5,TGTGCCAGCAGTGACGAAGAGACCCAGTACTTC,CASSDEETQYF
TRBV20-1,TRBD2,NA,TRBJ2-1,TGCAGTGCTACCTCTAGCGGGAGTTATGAGCAGTTCTTC,CSATSSGSYEQFF
TRBV30,NA,few,TRBJ2-7,TGTGCCGGGGGTGGGAGCTCCTACGAGCAGTACTTC,CAGGGSSYEQYF
TRBV12-3/TRBV12-4,NA,NA,TRBJ1-1,TGTGCCAGCAGTTTGGCAGTCACTGAAGCTTTCTTT,CASSLAVTEAFF
TRBV6-2/TRBV6-3,NA,NA,TRBJ2-7,TGTGCCAGCAGTTATCAGCCCTCCCGCGACGAGCAGTACTTC,CASSYQPSRDEQYF
TRBV6-5,NA,few,TRBJ1-3,TGTGCCAGCAGCTACGGAAACACCATATATTTT,CASSYGNTIYF
TRBV20-1,NA,NA,TRBJ2-3,TGCAGTGCTAGAGATCCCCGGACCTTCAGCACAGATACGCAGTATTTT,CSARDPRTFSTDTQYF
TRBV21-1,NA,few,TRBJ1-5,TGTGCCAGCAGCCCCGGAGGAGGGCCAGAACCCAATCAGCCCCAGCATTTT,CASSPGGGPEPNQPQHF
TRBV11-2,NA,NA,TRBJ2-6,TGTGCCAGCAGTCCCGTACGACTCCCCCGGGCCAACGTCCTGACTTTC,CASSPVRLPRANVLTF
TRBV10-1,NA,NA,TRBJ2-3,TGCGCCAGCAGTGTGAAGGACTTCACAGATACGCAGTATTTT,CASSVKDFTDTQYF
TRBV7-6,NA,NA,TRBJ1-4,TGTGCCAGCAGCCCCCCCGCTGGGGGCGTAACGGAACTGTTTTTT,CASSPPAGGVTELFF
TRBV7-8,NA,NA,TRBJ2-3,TGTGCCAGCAGCTCCACTGGCGAGGCAGATACGCAGTATTTT,CASSSTGEADTQYF
TRBV19,NA,NA,TRBJ2-6,TGTGCCAGTAGTACTCAAGGCCTCAGTTTTTCTGGGGCCAACGTCCTGACTTTC,CASSTQGLSFSGANVLTF
TRBV7-2,TRBD1,NA,TRBJ1-6,TGTGCCAGCAGCTCTAAGACAGGGGGCCATAGTTCACCCCTCCACTTT,CASSSKTGGHSSPLHF